The sequence of this T cell receptor (beta chain) was determined in a study of T cells in Graves' hyperthyroidism and ophthalmopathy. General study points: Progression to ophthalmopathy was predicted a median of 6.5 months early. Researchers found most expanded thyroid clonotypes above 0.001 in blood as well. A 13 V-J signature model discriminated ophthalmopathy versus stable hyperthyroidism.

RNA transcripts provided the source from which TCR beta CDR3 regions were amplified. Carried out on the TCR CDR3, a first-round RT-PCR used the HTBI primer set. TCRdb re-called the multiplex PCR reads with MiXCR, one entry per CDR3 protein. The repertoire holds hundreds of thousands of distinct CDR3 sequences, with roughly 14% as singletons. This clonotype was counted at least ten times. The antigen remains undetermined. The germline V gene has CDR1 LNHDA and CDR2 SQIVND (reference sequence). The CDR3 has 18 residues. Trimming took 4 bases from V and 3 from J, leaving 25 bases between them. Lactation, pregnancy, other autoimmune disease or uncontrolled infection led to exclusion of patients.

The origin of this receptor is a woman aged 40 to 50 with Graves' ophthalmopathy. The chain is built from TRBV19 and TRBJ2-7, with D maybe TRBD2 (5 bases). Sequencing input: blood. CDR3 region: CASSSLLIQEKGDYEQYF. The DNA for the CDR3 is TGTGCCAGTAGTAGTCTACTCATCCAAGAAAAGGGAGACTACGAGCAGTACTTC.